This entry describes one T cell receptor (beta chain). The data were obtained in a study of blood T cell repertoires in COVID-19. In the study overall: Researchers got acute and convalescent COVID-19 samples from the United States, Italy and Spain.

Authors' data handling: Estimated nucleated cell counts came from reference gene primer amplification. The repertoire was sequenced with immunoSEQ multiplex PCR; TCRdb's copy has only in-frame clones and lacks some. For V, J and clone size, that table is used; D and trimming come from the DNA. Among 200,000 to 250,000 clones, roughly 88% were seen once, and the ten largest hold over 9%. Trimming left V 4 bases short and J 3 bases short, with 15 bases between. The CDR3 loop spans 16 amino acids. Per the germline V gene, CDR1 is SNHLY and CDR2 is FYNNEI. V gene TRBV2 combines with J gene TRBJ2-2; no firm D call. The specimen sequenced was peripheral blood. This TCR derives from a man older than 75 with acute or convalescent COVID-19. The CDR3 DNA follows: TGTGCCAGCAGTGGTTTGGGTCGGGTGGACACCGGGGAGCTGTTTTTT. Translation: CASSGLGRVDTGELFF.